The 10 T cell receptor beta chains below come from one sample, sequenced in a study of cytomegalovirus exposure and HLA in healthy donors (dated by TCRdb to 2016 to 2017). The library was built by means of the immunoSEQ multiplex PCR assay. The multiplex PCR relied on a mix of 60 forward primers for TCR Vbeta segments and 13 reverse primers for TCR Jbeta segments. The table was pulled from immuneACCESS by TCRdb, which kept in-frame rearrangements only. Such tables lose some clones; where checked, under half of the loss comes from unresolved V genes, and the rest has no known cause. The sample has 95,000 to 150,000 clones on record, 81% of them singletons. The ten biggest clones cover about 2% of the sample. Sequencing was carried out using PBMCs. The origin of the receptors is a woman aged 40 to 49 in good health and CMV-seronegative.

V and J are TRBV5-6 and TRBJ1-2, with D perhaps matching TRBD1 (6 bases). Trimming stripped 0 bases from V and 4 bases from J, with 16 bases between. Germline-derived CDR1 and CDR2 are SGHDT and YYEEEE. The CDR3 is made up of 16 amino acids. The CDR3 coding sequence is TGTGCCAGCAGCTTGGGGGAGGGGGATGTTATCTATGGCTACACCTTC. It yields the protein CASSLGEGDVIYGYTF.

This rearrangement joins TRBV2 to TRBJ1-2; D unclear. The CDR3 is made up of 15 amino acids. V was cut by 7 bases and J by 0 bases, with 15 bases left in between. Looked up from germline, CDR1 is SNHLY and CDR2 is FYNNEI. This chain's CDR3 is CASTQSWQSNYGYTF. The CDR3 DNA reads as TGTGCCAGCACACAAAGTTGGCAGTCTAACTATGGCTACACCTTC. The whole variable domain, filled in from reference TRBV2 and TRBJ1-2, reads EPEVTQTPSHQVTQMGQEVILRCVPISNHLYFYWYRQILGQKVEFLVSFYNNEISEKSEIFDDQFSVERPDGSNFTLKIRSTKLEDSAMYFCASTQSWQSNYGYTFGSGTRLTVV.

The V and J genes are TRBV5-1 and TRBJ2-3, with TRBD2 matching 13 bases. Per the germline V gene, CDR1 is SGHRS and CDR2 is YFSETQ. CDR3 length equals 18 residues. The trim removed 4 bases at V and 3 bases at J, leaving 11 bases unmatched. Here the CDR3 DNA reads TGCGCCAGCAGCACCGGACTAGCGGGAGTGAGAGTAACAGATACGCAGTATTTT. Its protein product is CASSTGLAGVRVTDTQYF. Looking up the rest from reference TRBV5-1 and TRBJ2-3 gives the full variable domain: KAGVTQTPRYLIKTRGQQVTLSCSPISGHRSVSWYQQTPGQGLQFLFEYFSETQRNKGNFPGRFSGRQFSNSRSEMNVSTLELGDSALYLCASSTGLAGVRVTDTQYFGPGTRLTVL.

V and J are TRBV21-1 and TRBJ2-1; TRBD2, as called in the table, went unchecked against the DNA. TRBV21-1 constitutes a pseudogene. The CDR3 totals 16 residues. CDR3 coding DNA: TGTGCCAGCAGCAAAGATGGCGGGGGGGCCCACAATGAGCAGTTCTTC. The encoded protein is CASSKDGGGAHNEQFF.

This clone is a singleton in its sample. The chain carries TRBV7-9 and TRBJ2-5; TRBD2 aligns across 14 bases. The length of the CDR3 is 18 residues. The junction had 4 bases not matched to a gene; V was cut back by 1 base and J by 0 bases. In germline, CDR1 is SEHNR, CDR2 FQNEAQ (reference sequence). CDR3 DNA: TGTGCCAGCAGCTTAGGTGGACTAGCGGGGGGTCACCAAGAGACCCAGTACTTC. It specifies CASSLGGLAGGHQETQYF.

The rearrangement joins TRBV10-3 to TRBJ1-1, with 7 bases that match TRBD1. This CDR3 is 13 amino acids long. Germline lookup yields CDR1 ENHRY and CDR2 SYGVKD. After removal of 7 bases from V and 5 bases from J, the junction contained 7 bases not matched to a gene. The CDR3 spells CAITGTDRTEAFF. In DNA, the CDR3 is TGTGCCATCACAGGGACAGATCGAACTGAAGCTTTCTTT.

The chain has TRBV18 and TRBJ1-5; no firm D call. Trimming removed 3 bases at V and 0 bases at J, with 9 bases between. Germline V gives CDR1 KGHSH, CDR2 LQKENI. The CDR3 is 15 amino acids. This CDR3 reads CASSPGSYSNQPQHF. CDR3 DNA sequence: TGTGCCAGCTCACCGGGGAGTTATAGCAATCAGCCCCAGCATTTT.

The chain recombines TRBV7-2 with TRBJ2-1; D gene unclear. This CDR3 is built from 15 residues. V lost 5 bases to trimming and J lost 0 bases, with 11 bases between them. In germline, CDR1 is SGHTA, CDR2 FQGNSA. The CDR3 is CASSPPPVSYNEQFF. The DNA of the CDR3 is TGTGCCAGCAGCCCCCCCCCGGTCTCCTACAATGAGCAGTTCTTC.

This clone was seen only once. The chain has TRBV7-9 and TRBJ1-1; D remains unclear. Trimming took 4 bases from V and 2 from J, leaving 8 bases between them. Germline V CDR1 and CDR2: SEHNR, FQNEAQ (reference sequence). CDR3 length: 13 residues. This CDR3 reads CASSSGSNTEAFF. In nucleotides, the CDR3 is TGTGCCAGCAGCTCCGGGAGTAACACTGAAGCTTTCTTT.

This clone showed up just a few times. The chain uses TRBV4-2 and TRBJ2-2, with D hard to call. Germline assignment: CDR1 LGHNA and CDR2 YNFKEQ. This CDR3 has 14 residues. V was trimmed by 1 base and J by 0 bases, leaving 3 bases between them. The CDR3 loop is CASSQAANTGELFF. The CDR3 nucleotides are TGTGCCAGCAGCCAAGCAGCGAACACCGGGGAGCTGTTTTTT.